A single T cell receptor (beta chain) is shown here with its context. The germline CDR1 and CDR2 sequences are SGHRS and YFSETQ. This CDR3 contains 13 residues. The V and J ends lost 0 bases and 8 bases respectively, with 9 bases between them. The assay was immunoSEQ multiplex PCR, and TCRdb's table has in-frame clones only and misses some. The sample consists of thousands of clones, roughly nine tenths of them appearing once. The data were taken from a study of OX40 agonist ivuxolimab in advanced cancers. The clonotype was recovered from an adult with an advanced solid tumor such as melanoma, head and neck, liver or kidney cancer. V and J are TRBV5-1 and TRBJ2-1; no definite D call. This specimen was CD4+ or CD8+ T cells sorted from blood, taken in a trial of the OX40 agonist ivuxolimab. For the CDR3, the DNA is TGCGCCAGCAGCTTGGCGGCAGTCTATGAGCAGTTCTTC. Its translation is CASSLAAVYEQFF.